This TCR beta chain was retrieved from a study of shared clonotypes between healthy human individuals. The authors divided CD4+ cells into CD45RA+ naive and CD45RA-negative memory subsets. Germline-derived CDR1 and CDR2 are SGHDT and YYEEEE. The CDR3 length is 14 residues. V was cut by 4 bases and J by 6 bases, with 13 bases left in between. Genomic DNA from each subset was divided evenly over several immunoSEQ plates. As processed by the authors: Junction-only sequences produced by ImmunoSEQ had no quality scores, so filtering differed. Method: immunoSEQ multiplex PCR; TCRdb's copy keeps in-frame clones and lacks some. The DNA gave D and trimming, while V, J and clone size come from that table. Of over 150,000 clones in the sample, approximately 60% were seen once.

The chain couples TRBV5-6 to TRBJ1-4; D gene unclear. The source of this sequence is a young man in good health. The sequencing input was memory CD4+ T cells sorted from blood. The subset here: CD45RA-negative fraction. The CDR3 reads CASSEAAAYEKLFF. The CDR3 DNA reads TGTGCCAGCAGCGAAGCGGCAGCTTATGAAAAACTGTTTTTT.